Below are 5 T cell receptor beta chains sequenced from a single sample in a study of T cell repertoires in breast cancer. Paired alpha-beta TCRs of CD8+ T cells were analyzed by expanded emulsion RT-PCR. Unpaired genes were suppressed by blocking oligonucleotides during a second nested PCR. TCRdb passed the emulsion pairing reads through MiXCR, listing each CDR3 protein once. Among about 40,000 distinct CDR3 sequences, under 60% were seen once, and the ten largest hold about 60%. Sequenced material: CD8+ T cells. The source of these receptors is a pool of human donors with breast cancer or a healthy control (not recorded which).

V gene TRBV20-1 combines with J gene TRBJ2-1, with 12 bases matching TRBD2. V shed 5 bases, J shed 9 bases, and the junction held 5 bases outside the gene matches. The CDR3 length is 13 residues. Germline V gives CDR1 DFQATT, CDR2 SNEGSKA (reference sequence). CDR3 sequence (DNA): TGCAGTGCTCCCCTAGCGGGAGGGCGTGAGCAGTTCTTC. This sequence encodes CSAPLAGGREQFF.

A few counts support this clonotype. The genes are TRBV12-5 and TRBJ1-4; D uncertain. CDR1 is LGHNT and CDR2 is FRNRAP in the germline V gene. The CDR3 is 17 residues long. V lost 0 bases to trimming and J lost 1 base, with 12 bases between them. The CDR3 is CASGLVLGVQTNEKLFF. The CDR3 DNA is TGTGCTAGTGGTTTGGTACTTGGGGTGCAAACTAATGAAAAACTGTTTTTT. The whole variable domain, filled in from reference TRBV12-5 and TRBJ1-4, reads DARVTQTPRHKVTEMGQEVTMRCQPILGHNTVFWYRQTMMQGLELLAYFRNRAPLDDSGMPKDRFSAEMPDATLATLKIQPSEPRDSAVYFCASGLVLGVQTNEKLFFGSGTQLSVL.

The J gene is TRBJ1-1, the V gene TRBV6-5, with a tentative D call TRBD1 (6 bases). Germline V gives CDR1 MNHEY, CDR2 SVGAGI. V dropped 6 bases and J dropped 8 bases, with 16 bases sitting between them. This CDR3 contains 13 residues. CDR3 sequence (DNA): TGTGCCAGCAGCTCCCCAGGGGATGGGGAAGCTTTCTTT. Residues: CASSSPGDGEAFF.

In its sample, this clonotype was seen a few times. CDR3 DNA: TGCAGTGCTAGAGGGGACAGGGACTATGGCTACACCTTC. Encoded protein: CSARGDRDYGYTF. The chain carries TRBV20-1 and TRBJ1-2, with 9 bases fitting TRBD1. Germline V gene lookup returns CDR1 DFQATT and CDR2 SNEGSKA (reference sequence). Unmatched junction bases numbered 0, after V lost 1 base and J lost 3 bases. The CDR3 contains 13 residues.

This clonotype was seen a handful of times. The chain carries TRBV7-9 and TRBJ2-7; D tentatively fits TRBD1 or TRBD2 (5 bases each). Germline V gene data show CDR1 as SEHNR and CDR2 as FQNEAQ (reference sequence). The V end was cut by 0 bases, the J end by 3 bases, with 9 bases between. This CDR3 is built from 14 residues. The CDR3 here is CASSLAGVDYEQYF. CDR3 DNA: TGTGCCAGCAGCTTAGCGGGGGTGGACTACGAGCAGTACTTC. The full variable domain, in which reference TRBV7-9 and TRBJ2-7 provide the parts outside the CDR3, is DTGVSQNPRHKITKRGQNVTFRCDPISEHNRLYWYRQTLGQGPEFLTYFQNEAQLEKSRLLSDRFSAERPKGSFSTLEIQRTEQGDSAMYLCASSLAGVDYEQYFGPGTRLTVT.